These 27 T cell receptor beta chains were sequenced from one sample in a study of T cells after yellow fever vaccination. TCRdb fed the 5' RACE reads into MiXCR, producing one record per CDR3 protein. This sample has hundreds of thousands of distinct CDR3 sequences, with about 19% found just once. The sample here was PBMCs, taken 15 days after the yellow fever booster vaccination. The receptors come from a man aged 25-45 years who received the YFV17D yellow fever vaccine.

In this sample, this clonotype turned up a few times. The chain joins TRBV5-6 to TRBJ2-7; D is unclear. Germline-derived CDR1 and CDR2 are SGHDT and YYEEEE. This CDR3 comprises 14 residues. Between the trimmed V and J ends, which lost 0 bases and 2 bases, there was a span of 9 bases. The CDR3, as DNA: TGTGCCAGCAGCTTGGGGCAGGTCGCCTACGAGCAGTACTTC. It codes for CASSLGQVAYEQYF. The full variable domain, with the rest looked up from reference TRBV5-6 and TRBJ2-7, is DAGVTQSPTHLIKTRGQQVTLRCSPKSGHDTVSWYQQALGQGPQFIFQYYEEEERQRGNFPDRFSGHQFPNYSSELNVNALLLGDSALYLCASSLGQVAYEQYFGPGTRLTVT.

This clonotype was picked up a small number of times. This chain connects TRBV7-9 to TRBJ2-5; D unclear. The CDR3 extends over 12 amino acids. Trimming shortened V by 8 bases and J by 4 bases, and 11 bases separated the two germline ends. Germline V lookup: CDR1 SEHNR, CDR2 FQNEAQ (reference sequence). The CDR3 region is CASGTRRETQYF. The CDR3 DNA is TGTGCCAGCGGAACGCGTCGAGAGACCCAGTACTTC.

This clonotype showed up many times. The chain couples TRBV5-1 to TRBJ2-4, with a tentative D call TRBD1 (5 bases). The CDR3 contains 14 residues. CDR1 and CDR2 (germline): SGHRS, YFSETQ. V was trimmed by 3 bases and J by 6 bases, leaving 13 bases between them. The DNA of the CDR3 is TGCGCCAGCAGCTGGGCGACAGAAGCAAACATTCAGTACTTC. Amino acids: CASSWATEANIQYF.

This chain uses TRBV9 with TRBJ2-1; D is ambiguous. With 0 bases removed from V and 0 bases from J, the gap between germline ends came to 10 bases. The CDR3 loop spans 16 amino acids. Germline V gives CDR1 SGDLS, CDR2 YYNGEE. As DNA, the CDR3 is TGTGCCAGCAGCGTAGGTCAGTCCAACTCCTACAATGAGCAGTTCTTC. Translating it yields CASSVGQSNSYNEQFF.

The chain joins TRBV6-2 or TRBV6-3 to TRBJ2-7; no definite D call. The CDR3 is 12 amino acids. V lost 3 bases, J lost 6 bases, and 9 bases lay in between. Per germline, CDR1 MNHEY and CDR2 SVGEGT. Here the CDR3 reads CASSYLNGEQYF. For the CDR3, the DNA is TGTGCCAGCAGTTATTTGAATGGCGAGCAGTACTTC.

The chain has TRBV29-1 and TRBJ2-7; D is ambiguous. V was cut by 3 bases and J by 7 bases, with 16 bases left in between. The CDR3 length is 13 residues. Germline V gene data show CDR1 as SQVTM and CDR2 as ANQGSEA. CDR3 residues: CSVDGKGDREQYF. DNA for the CDR3: TGCAGCGTTGACGGCAAGGGTGACCGTGAGCAGTACTTC.

This clonotype came up a few times. As DNA, the CDR3 is TGTGCCAGCAGCAATAGACAGGGAAGAGCTTTCTTT. Translation: CASSNRQGRAFF. The V and J genes are TRBV7-8 and TRBJ1-1; 7 nucleotides align to TRBD1. The CDR3 has 12 amino acids. V shed 5 bases, J shed 10 bases, and the junction held 7 bases outside the gene matches. In germline, CDR1 is SGHVS, CDR2 FQNEAQ.

This chain uses TRBV19 with TRBJ2-5; weak D call: TRBD2 (5 bases). V was clipped by 6 bases and J by 5 bases, with 13 bases between them. The germline V gene has CDR1 LNHDA and CDR2 SQIVND (reference sequence). The CDR3 spans 13 residues. CDR3 DNA: TGTGCCAGTAGCATTGAGAGGAGGGAGACCCAGTACTTC. Translating gives CASSIERRETQYF.

The V call is TRBV20-1, the J call TRBJ2-3; D is unresolved. V lost 3 bases and J lost 4, with 5 bases in between. In germline, CDR1 is DFQATT, CDR2 SNEGSKA (reference sequence). The CDR3 is 11 amino acids. The CDR3 region is CSASKADTQYF. CDR3 DNA sequence: TGCAGTGCTAGTAAGGCAGATACGCAGTATTTT.

This clonotype came up once. This chain uses TRBV10-3 with TRBJ2-2, with TRBD2 as a possible D gene (5 bases). Germline V gene sequence: CDR1 ENHRY, CDR2 SYGVKD. This CDR3 is 14 amino acids long. V dropped 8 bases and J dropped 0 bases, with 10 bases sitting between them. The CDR3 nucleotides are TGTGCCATCGGAGGCCTATCGAACACCGGGGAGCTGTTTTTT. Its protein product is CAIGGLSNTGELFF.

The CDR3 region has the DNA TGCGCCAGCAGCTTGGAGGACAGGAGGACAGATACGCAGTATTTT. Protein sequence: CASSLEDRRTDTQYF. The chain has TRBV5-1 and TRBJ2-3, with 7 bases identical to TRBD1. Trimming took 0 bases from V and 3 from J; bases not matched to a gene: 4. Germline V lookup: CDR1 SGHRS, CDR2 YFSETQ. The CDR3 is made up of 15 amino acids.

V is TRBV2 and J is TRBJ2-1, with D unclear. The germline V and J ends were trimmed by 7 bases and 5 bases, with 9 bases remaining between them. CDR1 is SNHLY and CDR2 is FYNNEI in the germline V gene. This CDR3 is built from 12 residues. The CDR3 sequence is CASIDTDNEQFF. CDR3 nucleotides: TGTGCCAGCATTGATACGGACAATGAGCAGTTCTTC.

In this sample, this clonotype turned up many times. This sequence joins TRBV7-2 and TRBJ2-7; D is unresolved. Germline V lookup: CDR1 SGHTA, CDR2 FQGNSA. The CDR3 has 14 amino acids. Between the trimmed V and J ends, which lost 1 base and 0 bases, there was a span of 7 bases. Here the CDR3 DNA reads TGTGCCAGCAGCTTAGAGGAAAGCTCCTACGAGCAGTACTTC. Encoded protein: CASSLEESSYEQYF.

This chain links TRBV12-3 or TRBV12-4 with TRBJ2-7; no definite D call. The CDR3 sequence is 14 residues long. The ends were cut back, 7 bases at V and 2 bases at J, with 15 bases in the middle. The CDR3 here is CASTISGLTYEQYF. In DNA, the CDR3 is TGTGCCAGCACCATATCGGGTCTCACCTACGAGCAGTACTTC.

This clonotype was detected many times. The CDR3 DNA reads as TGTGCCAGCGTCCCCCTAGCGGCCGATGAGCAGTTCTTC. Translated: CASVPLAADEQFF. This sequence joins TRBV7-9 and TRBJ2-1; 7 bases line up with TRBD2. V gave up 8 bases and J gave up 8 bases; unmatched junction bases: 9. This CDR3 is 13 amino acids long. The germline V gene has CDR1 SEHNR and CDR2 FQNEAQ (reference sequence).

Only a few counts were recorded for this clonotype. The CDR3 region is CASSRSKPSEQFF. CDR3 nucleotides: TGTGCCAGCAGCCGGTCTAAACCGAGTGAGCAGTTCTTC. This chain uses TRBV7-2 with TRBJ2-1; D is uncertain. CDR3 length: 13 residues. The germline V and J ends were trimmed by 5 bases and 9 bases, with 14 bases remaining between them. From germline, CDR1 is SGHTA and CDR2 FQGNSA.

This clonotype has a handful of counts. This sequence joins TRBV5-1 and TRBJ2-7, with 12 bases that match TRBD2. The CDR3 runs 16 residues. Germline-derived CDR1 and CDR2 are SGHRS and YFSETQ. The V segment lost 1 base and the J segment 2 bases; nucleotides outside the gene matches: 4. DNA of the CDR3: TGCGCCAGCAGCTTGACCGGGACTAGCGGGCCCTACGAGCAGTACTTC. Its protein product is CASSLTGTSGPYEQYF. Together with reference TRBV5-1 and TRBJ2-7, the CDR3 gives the full variable domain: KAGVTQTPRYLIKTRGQQVTLSCSPISGHRSVSWYQQTPGQGLQFLFEYFSETQRNKGNFPGRFSGRQFSNSRSEMNVSTLELGDSALYLCASSLTGTSGPYEQYFGPGTRLTVT.

J is TRBJ2-1 and V is TRBV20-1; TRBD2 matches at 8 bases. Germline assignment: CDR1 DFQATT and CDR2 SNEGSKA (reference sequence). The CDR3 sequence is 13 residues long. Trimming at V came to 6 bases and at J to 9 bases, leaving 10 bases not matched to a gene. CDR3: CSAPPGGRTEQFF. The CDR3 bases are TGCAGTGCCCCCCCCGGCGGGAGGACTGAGCAGTTCTTC.

The gene calls are TRBV12-5 and TRBJ2-2; 7 bases are a match to TRBD1. The J segment lost 4 bases and the V segment lost 6 bases, leaving 8 bases of the junction unmatched. The CDR3 contains 15 residues. Germline assignment: CDR1 LGHNT and CDR2 FRNRAP. The CDR3 DNA follows: TGTGCTAGTGGGACGGGACAGAGGACCACCGGGGAGCTGTTTTTT. Its translation: CASGTGQRTTGELFF.

This clonotype was counted only a few times. V is TRBV29-1 and J is TRBJ1-1; 10 nucleotides line up with TRBD1. CDR3 length: 13 residues. The V gene's germline CDR1 is SQVTM and CDR2 ANQGSEA. With V trimmed by 6 bases and J by 4 bases, 5 bases remained unmatched. The CDR3 region is CSVARDRGTEAFF. The CDR3 nucleotides are TGCAGCGTCGCCCGGGACAGGGGCACTGAAGCTTTCTTT.

The V and J genes are TRBV7-2 and TRBJ2-1, with D possibly matching TRBD1 (6 bases). V dropped 5 bases and J dropped 2 bases, with 16 bases sitting between them. The CDR3 totals 16 residues. Per the germline V gene, CDR1 is SGHTA and CDR2 is FQGNSA. The CDR3 loop is CASSRTAQPTYNEQFF. In DNA, the CDR3 is TGTGCCAGCAGCCGGACAGCCCAACCGACCTACAATGAGCAGTTCTTC.

This clonotype showed up just a few times. The chain employs TRBV7-2 and TRBJ2-3; a possible D gene is TRBD2 (6 bases). V gave up 5 bases and J gave up 3 bases, with 18 bases separating them. The CDR3 has 16 residues. Germline CDR1 and CDR2: SGHTA and FQGNSA. This CDR3 reads CASSTPPGLGTDTQYF. CDR3 nucleotide sequence: TGTGCCAGCAGCACGCCCCCGGGACTGGGAACAGATACGCAGTATTTT.

The V and J genes are TRBV30 and TRBJ1-1; 8 nucleotides line up with TRBD1. The CDR3 runs 14 residues. V gave up 5 bases and J gave up 0 bases; unmatched junction bases: 5. The germline CDR1 and CDR2 sequences are GTSNPN and SVGIG (reference sequence). CDR3 nucleotide sequence: TGTGCCTGGGACACAGGGGGACTGAACACTGAAGCTTTCTTT. Its protein is CAWDTGGLNTEAFF.

The V and J genes are TRBV7-9 and TRBJ2-7, with 8 bases aligning to TRBD1. The junction had 11 bases not matched to a gene; V was cut back by 4 bases and J by 3 bases. The germline V gene has CDR1 SEHNR and CDR2 FQNEAQ (reference sequence). The CDR3 consists of 16 residues. In DNA form, the CDR3 reads TGTGCCAGCAGCTCCCACCCTTCGACAGGGGACTACGAGCAGTACTTC. Encoded protein: CASSSHPSTGDYEQYF.

This rearrangement joins TRBV20-1 to TRBJ2-3; D possibly corresponds to TRBD1 (6 bases). Germline-derived CDR1 and CDR2 are DFQATT and SNEGSKA (reference sequence). The CDR3 contains 13 residues. V was clipped by 5 bases and J by 6 bases, with 15 bases between them. CDR3 sequence: CSAGLMRGDTQYF. The CDR3 DNA reads as TGCAGTGCTGGCCTGATGAGGGGGGATACGCAGTATTTT.

As for this clonotype: The junction shows a germline mismatch at one end, possibly a read error. The rearrangement links TRBV7-2 to TRBJ2-5; D is possibly TRBD2 (5 bases). CDR1 SGHTA and CDR2 FQGNSA come from the germline V gene. CDR3 length: 14 residues. CDR3 in amino acids: CVSSLHGRGETQYF. The CDR3 nucleotides are TGTGTCAGCAGCTTACACGGCAGAGGGGAGACCCAGTACTTC.

V and J are TRBV27 and TRBJ2-3; 10 bases agree with TRBD2. The CDR3 runs to 14 residues. The germline V gene has CDR1 MNHEY and CDR2 SMNVEV (reference sequence). With 3 bases clipped from V and 8 bases from J, the junction kept 5 bases outside the gene matches. In DNA, the CDR3 is TGTGCCAGCAGTTTTAGCGGGAGGATGGGTACGCAGTATTTT. As protein: CASSFSGRMGTQYF.